This T cell receptor (beta chain) was documented in a study of glioma-infiltrating T cells. General study results and limits: Above-expected tissue-blood divergence occurred in all gliomas, most in low-grade ones.

Trimming at V came to 4 bases and at J to 8 bases, leaving 10 bases not matched to a gene. Germline assignment: CDR1 LGHDT and CDR2 YNNKEL (reference sequence). CDR3 size: 14 residues. TCR alpha and beta CDR3 regions were amplified from RNA using iRepertoire nested multiplex PCR. Input was about 100-450 ng of tissue mRNA or PBMC total RNA. TCRdb itself ran the multiplex PCR reads through MiXCR, one entry per CDR3 protein. Of fewer than 110,000 distinct CDR3 sequences in the sample, approximately 28% are singletons; the top ten hold roughly 46%. This clonotype occurred a few times. Its specificity is not known.

The chain combines TRBV3-1 with TRBJ1-2, with 7 nucleotides matching TRBD1. The sequencing sample was made of glioma tissue, nonneoplastic brain tissue, or PBMCs (not recorded which). The source is a human donor with low-grade glioma or glioblastoma, undergoing nonglioma brain surgery, or in good health (not recorded which). CDR3 in amino acids: CASSRRQGGGGYTF. The CDR3 DNA reads as TGTGCCAGCAGCCGAAGACAGGGCGGAGGAGGCTACACCTTC.